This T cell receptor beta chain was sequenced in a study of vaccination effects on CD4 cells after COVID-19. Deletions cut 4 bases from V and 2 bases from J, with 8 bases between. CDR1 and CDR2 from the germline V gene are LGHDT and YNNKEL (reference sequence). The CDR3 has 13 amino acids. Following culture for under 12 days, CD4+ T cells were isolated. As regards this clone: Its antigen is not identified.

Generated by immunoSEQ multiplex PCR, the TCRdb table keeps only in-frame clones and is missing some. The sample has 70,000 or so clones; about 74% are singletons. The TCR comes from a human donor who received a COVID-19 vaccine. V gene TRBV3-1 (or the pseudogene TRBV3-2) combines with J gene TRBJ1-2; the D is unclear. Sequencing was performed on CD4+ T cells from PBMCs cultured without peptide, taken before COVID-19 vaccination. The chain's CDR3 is CASSRAANYGYTF. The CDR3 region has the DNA TGTGCCAGCAGCCGGGCCGCCAACTATGGCTACACCTTC.